These T cell receptor beta chains were read from a single sample in a study of regulatory T cells in long-lasting Graves disease. TCRdb re-derived calls from the multiplex PCR reads in MiXCR, one entry per CDR3 protein. The sample lists 440,000 or so distinct CDR3 sequences, 15% occurring once. These data are also associated with another study on T cells in Graves' hyperthyroidism and ophthalmopathy.

The input for sequencing was peripheral blood mononuclear cells (PBMCs), taken at new diagnosis, from a patient treated with antithyroid drugs. The receptors stem from a woman aged 25-40 years with Graves disease. Both conserved end residues are part of each CDR3. Each record gives: clone size, V gene, D gene, J gene, CDR3 DNA, CDR3 protein. D genes are given only for firm matches. Only part of the rows carry a size: once, few, many, or a class if the clone is expanded.

many	TRBV7-9	TRBD2	TRBJ2-1	TGTGCCAGCATCCGACTAGCGGGATACAATGAGCAGTTCTTC	CASIRLAGYNEQFF
few	TRBV29-1	NA	TRBJ1-4	TGCAGCGCCTCCCTTGGCGTTGAAAAACTGTTTTTT	CSASLGVEKLFF
few	TRBV9	NA	TRBJ1-2	TGTGCCAGCAGCGCCGAACCCAGGCCGCACGATGGCTACACCTTC	CASSAEPRPHDGYTF
NA	TRBV7-9	TRBD1	TRBJ2-5	TGTGCCGGCAGCCCGGACAGGAACGTCCGAGAGACCCAGTACTTC	CAGSPDRNVRETQYF
many	TRBV12-3/TRBV12-4	TRBD1	TRBJ1-5	TGTGCCAGCAGTCCCCCGGGACAGCTTAGCAATCAGCCCCAGCATTTT	CASSPPGQLSNQPQHF
NA	TRBV5-1	NA	TRBJ2-1	TGCGCCAGCAGCTTGCCCGGTATCAGGGGAAACAATGAGCAGTTCTTC	CASSLPGIRGNNEQFF
NA	TRBV5-6	NA	TRBJ2-2	TGTGCCAGCAGCTTGGCATTAGCGACCGGGGAGCTGTTTTTT	CASSLALATGELFF
many	TRBV20-1	NA	TRBJ2-7	TGCAGTGCTAGACGGGACACACCCTACGAGCAGTACTTC	CSARRDTPYEQYF
NA	TRBV19	TRBD1	TRBJ2-2	TGTGCCAGAACTCTAGAGGGGGCGACCGGGGAGCTGTTTTTT	CARTLEGATGELFF
few	TRBV27	TRBD2	TRBJ2-7	TGTGCCAGCAGTTTAGCAGCGGGATACTACGAGCAGTACTTC	CASSLAAGYYEQYF
few	TRBV19	TRBD2	TRBJ2-1	TGTGCCAGTAGTTTACTAGCGGGAGTAACGGGGGAGCAGTTCTTC	CASSLLAGVTGEQFF
few	TRBV6-4	TRBD2	TRBJ2-5	TGTGCCAGCAGAGGAAGCGGGAGGCTCCAAGAGACCCAGTACTTC	CASRGSGRLQETQYF
NA	TRBV19	TRBD2	TRBJ2-2	TGTGCCAGTAGGGAGCGGGGGCTAGCGCTTAACACCGGGGAGCTGTTTTTT	CASRERGLALNTGELFF
few	TRBV7-9	NA	TRBJ2-2	TGTGCCAGCAGCTCTCTTTCCATCGAGAACACCGGGGAGCTGTTTTTT	CASSSLSIENTGELFF
many	TRBV29-1	NA	TRBJ1-4	TGCAGCGTTGAAGTTTGGGGTACGTTCGGGGAAAAACTGTTTTTT	CSVEVWGTFGEKLFF
many	TRBV30	NA	TRBJ1-6	TGTGCCTGGAGTGGTCGTTGGGGTAATTCACCCCTCCACTTT	CAWSGRWGNSPLHF
NA	TRBV20-1	NA	TRBJ1-1	TGCAGTGCTAGCTTGACAGAGATGAACACTGAAGCTTTCTTT	CSASLTEMNTEAFF
many	TRBV20-1	NA	TRBJ1-1	TGCAGTGCTAGGGGAGAAGAAGCTTTCTTT	CSARGEEAFF
many	TRBV28	NA	TRBJ2-2	TGTGCCAGCAGTTCCAGGGGTGCGGAGCTGTTTTTT	CASSSRGAELFF
many	TRBV7-9	NA	TRBJ2-4	TGTGCCAGCACACAACAGGACCCAGTAGCCAAAAACATTCAGTACTTC	CASTQQDPVAKNIQYF
many	TRBV3-1	TRBD1	TRBJ2-1	TGTGCCAGCAGCCAAACCGGGACAGGGCGATACAATGAGCAGTTCTTC	CASSQTGTGRYNEQFF
few	TRBV3-1	NA	TRBJ2-1	TGTGCCAGCAGCCAAGATAGGGCTAGCTCCTACAATGAGCAGTTCTTC	CASSQDRASSYNEQFF
many	TRBV30	NA	TRBJ2-5	TGTGCCTGCTCTCGGGACCCGGGGGAAGAGACCCAGTACTTC	CACSRDPGEETQYF
many	TRBV27	TRBD2	TRBJ2-7	TGTGCCAGCAGTTTAAGGGGGACTAGCGGATACTACGAGCAGTACTTC	CASSLRGTSGYYEQYF
few	TRBV2	NA	TRBJ2-7	TGTGCCAGCAGTGATATACGCTCCTACGAGCAGTACTTC	CASSDIRSYEQYF
NA	TRBV18	TRBD2	TRBJ2-7	TGTGCCAGCTCACGAGCGGGACCGGGACTAGCGGGAGGGTTCTCTAACGACGAGCAGTACTTC	CASSRAGPGLAGGFSNDEQYF
many	TRBV7-3	NA	TRBJ2-7	TGTGCCAGCAGCCCGGGGACCGTCTCCTACGAGCAGTACTTC	CASSPGTVSYEQYF
NA	TRBV10-1	NA	TRBJ1-2	TGCGCCAGCAGTCTCGGGATGTCCTATGGCTACACCTTC	CASSLGMSYGYTF
NA	TRBV19	NA	TRBJ1-1	TGTGCCAGTAGTATAAAGGAGGCAGTGTGGGCTTTCTTT	CASSIKEAVWAFF
many	TRBV20-1	NA	TRBJ2-1	TGCAGTGCCAAACTAGTTTGGGTCTACAATGAGCAGTTCTTC	CSAKLVWVYNEQFF
many	TRBV6-1	TRBD2	TRBJ2-5	TGTGCCAGCAAACTAGCGGGAGGAGTAGAGACCCAGTACTTC	CASKLAGGVETQYF
few	TRBV5-1	NA	TRBJ2-1	TGCGCCAGCAGCTCGGGGCTCCAAGGCAATGAGCAGTTCTTC	CASSSGLQGNEQFF
few	TRBV3-1	TRBD2	TRBJ2-1	TGTACCAGCAGCCAAGATGCCAGCGGGAGCGGAATCTTC	CTSSQDASGSGIF
many	TRBV20-1	TRBD2	TRBJ2-1	TGCAGTGCTAGAGGCGCTAGCGGGTGGAACAATGAGCAGTTCTTC	CSARGASGWNNEQFF
NA	TRBV29-1	TRBD2	TRBJ2-1	TGCAGCGGAGTAGCGGGAGGATACAATGAGCAGTTCTTC	CSGVAGGYNEQFF
many	TRBV20-1	NA	TRBJ2-7	TGCAGTGCTAGAGACGCCCTAGTACCTCTGGAGCAGTACTTC	CSARDALVPLEQYF
NA	TRBV29-1	NA	TRBJ1-3	TGCAGCGTGGTGAATATAGGAAACACCATATATTTT	CSVVNIGNTIYF